This is a list of T cell receptor beta chains from one sample in a study of CD8 T cell repertoires and HIV-1 epitope variants. Measured with immunoSEQ multiplex PCR; TCRdb has only the in-frame clones, and not every one. This sample carries 80,000 to 95,000 clones, more than 65% of them seen once, and the ten largest clones take 20% to 30%. The specimen was uncultured baseline CD8+ T cells from peripheral blood mononuclear cells (PBMCs). Receptors were obtained from a male donor with HIV. Each CDR3 is given with its conserved first and last residue. Fields, in order: D gene, J gene, V gene, clone size, CDR3 DNA, CDR3 protein. D genes are given only for firm matches. The listing skips clone size in some rows; elsewhere it reads once, few, many or a size class.

>TRBD1|TRBJ1-1|TRBV10-3|NA
TGTGCCATCAGGATAGGACAGGAGGGGAACACTGAAGCTTTCTTT
CAIRIGQEGNTEAFF
>NA|TRBJ2-1|TRBV6-6|NA
TGTGCCAGCAGTTACTCCAGACAGAACAATGAGCAGTTCTTC
CASSYSRQNNEQFF
>TRBD1|TRBJ2-7|TRBV28|NA
TGTGCCAGCACCCGGGTGACTGGGACAGGGGCCTACGAGCAGTACTTC
CASTRVTGTGAYEQYF
>TRBD2|TRBJ2-4|TRBV19|few
TGTGCCAGTAGTGGTTTAGCGGGAGCATCCGCCATTCAGTACTTC
CASSGLAGASAIQYF
>NA|TRBJ1-6|TRBV6-5|few
TGTGCCAGCCATCTTAGAGGGTCACCCCTCCACTTT
CASHLRGSPLHF
>NA|TRBJ2-2|TRBV30|NA
TGTGCCTGGGGCACGGGTTTTAACACCGGGGAGCTGTTTTTT
CAWGTGFNTGELFF
>NA|TRBJ2-3|TRBV15|NA
TGTGCCACCAGCAGAGATGGCCTAGGGACAAATACGCAGTATTTT
CATSRDGLGTNTQYF
>NA|TRBJ2-3|TRBV5-1|NA
TGCGCCAGCAGCTTGGAGTTCGGCGGGACGTCAGATACGCAGTATTTT
CASSLEFGGTSDTQYF
>TRBD2|TRBJ2-1|TRBV19|many
TGTGCCAGTAGTATGACTAGCGGGGAGAATGAGCAGTTCTTC
CASSMTSGENEQFF
>NA|TRBJ1-4|TRBV28|NA
TGTGCCACGGCCGATGTGGGCAGGGGAAAAGAAAAACTGTTTTTT
CATADVGRGKEKLFF
>NA|TRBJ2-1|TRBV19|many
TGTGCCAGTAGTGCAGCCTGGGGCGGGCGTTACAATGAGCAGTTCTTC
CASSAAWGGRYNEQFF
>TRBD1|TRBJ1-1|TRBV6-5|NA
TGTGCCAGCACCAATGACAGGGCTAAGAACACTGAAGCTTTCTTT
CASTNDRAKNTEAFF
>TRBD2|TRBJ2-7|TRBV5-1|few
TGCGCCAGCAGCTTGGGGAGCGGGGGGTTTGAGACCTACGAGCAGTACTTC
CASSLGSGGFETYEQYF
>NA|TRBJ2-6|TRBV28|NA
TGTGCCAGCAGCAATACAGGTCGTGGGGCCAACGTCCTGACTTTC
CASSNTGRGANVLTF
>TRBD2|TRBJ2-5|TRBV19|NA
TGTGCCAGTAGTATAGATTCGGGAGGGGGTGAGACCCAGTACTTC
CASSIDSGGGETQYF
>TRBD1|TRBJ1-1|TRBV7-9|NA
TGTGCCAGCAGCGGCGGGACAGGGGGTAAAGTAAGCACTGAAGCTTTCTTT
CASSGGTGGKVSTEAFF